This T cell receptor beta chain was profiled in a study of cytomegalovirus exposure and HLA in healthy donors. Notes on the study in general: Cytomegalovirus status was reportedly diagnosed by the classifier with high sensitivity and specificity. Rare TCR sequences dominated, though some public TCRs recurred in many donors. Listed as cytomegalovirus-associated were roughly 180 TCR beta chains.

Remarks on this clone: Its specificity is unknown.

From germline, CDR1 is MGHRA and CDR2 YSYEKL. V gave up 3 bases and J gave up 5 bases, with 14 bases separating them. This CDR3 region has 14 residues. Only in-frame clones appear in the TCRdb table, and some are missing; sequencing was by immunoSEQ multiplex PCR. The sample lists 300,000 to 350,000 clones, nearly 90% occurring once. Sequences were obtained from PBMCs. The chain recombines TRBV4-1 with TRBJ2-7, with D perhaps TRBD1 (5 bases). This TCR came from a man aged 25-45 years in good health and CMV-seronegative. CDR3 sequence reads: CASSQGMGPDEQYF. DNA of the CDR3: TGCGCCAGCAGCCAGGGGATGGGGCCGGACGAGCAGTACTTC.